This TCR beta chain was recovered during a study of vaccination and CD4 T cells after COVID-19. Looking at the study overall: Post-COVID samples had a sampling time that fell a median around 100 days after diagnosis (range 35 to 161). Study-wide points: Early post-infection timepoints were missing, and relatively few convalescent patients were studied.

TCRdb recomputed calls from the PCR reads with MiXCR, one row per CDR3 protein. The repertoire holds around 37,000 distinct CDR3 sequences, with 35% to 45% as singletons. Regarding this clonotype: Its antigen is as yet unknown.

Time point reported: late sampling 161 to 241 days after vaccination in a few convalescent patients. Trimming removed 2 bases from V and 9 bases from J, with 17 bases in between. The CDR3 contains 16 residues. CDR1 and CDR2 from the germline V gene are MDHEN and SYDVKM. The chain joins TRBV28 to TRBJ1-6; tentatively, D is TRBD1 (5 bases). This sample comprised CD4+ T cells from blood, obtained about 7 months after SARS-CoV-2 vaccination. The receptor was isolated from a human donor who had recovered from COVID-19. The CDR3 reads CASSLLGYRLSSPLHF. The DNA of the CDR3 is TGTGCCAGCAGTTTACTTGGTTACAGGCTAAGTTCACCCCTCCACTTT.